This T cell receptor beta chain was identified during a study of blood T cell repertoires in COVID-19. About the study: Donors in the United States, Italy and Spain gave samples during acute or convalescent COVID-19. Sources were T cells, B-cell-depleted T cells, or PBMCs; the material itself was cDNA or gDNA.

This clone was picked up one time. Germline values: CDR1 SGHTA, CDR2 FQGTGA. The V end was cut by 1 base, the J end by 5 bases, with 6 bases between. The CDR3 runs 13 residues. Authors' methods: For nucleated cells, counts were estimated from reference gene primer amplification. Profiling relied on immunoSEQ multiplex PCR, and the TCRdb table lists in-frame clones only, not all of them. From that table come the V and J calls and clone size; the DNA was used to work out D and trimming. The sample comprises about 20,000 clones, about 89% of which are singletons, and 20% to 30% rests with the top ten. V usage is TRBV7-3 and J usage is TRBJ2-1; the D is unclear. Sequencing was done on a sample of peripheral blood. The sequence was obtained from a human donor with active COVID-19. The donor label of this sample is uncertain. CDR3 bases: TGTGCCAGCAGCTTAAGTAAAAACAATGAGCAGTTCTTC. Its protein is CASSLSKNNEQFF.